This T cell receptor beta chain was sequenced during a study of blood T cells in healthy people across ages. Study conclusions and caveats: Strong correlation linked observed beta diversity and percent naive T cells.

Points on this clonotype: Its antigen is unidentified.

This CDR3 spans 15 amino acids. The V segment lost 7 bases and the J segment 0 bases; nucleotides outside the gene matches: 10. The V gene's germline CDR1 is SQVTM and CDR2 ANQGSEA. Peripheral blood from each donor was collected in a volume of approximately 9.5 milliliters. Total RNA was isolated from each sample in quantities of at least 6 micrograms. The use of a sample-barcoded 5' primer and a J-beta primer mix characterized a second PCR of about 7 to 12 cycles. Samples each returned at least 2.5 million CDR3-containing paired-end reads. TCRdb recomputed calls from the 5' RACE reads with MiXCR, one row per CDR3 protein. The sample has about 1.6 million distinct CDR3 sequences, around 36% seen once; the top ten hold 10% to 12%.

The chain couples TRBV29-1 to TRBJ1-2, with 8 bases fitting TRBD1. Material for sequencing was blood. This TCR derives from a woman in her thirties in good health. The CDR3 region has the DNA TGCAGCGACGGAAAAAGGACAGGGTCTAACTATGGCTACACCTTC. Residues: CSDGKRTGSNYGYTF.